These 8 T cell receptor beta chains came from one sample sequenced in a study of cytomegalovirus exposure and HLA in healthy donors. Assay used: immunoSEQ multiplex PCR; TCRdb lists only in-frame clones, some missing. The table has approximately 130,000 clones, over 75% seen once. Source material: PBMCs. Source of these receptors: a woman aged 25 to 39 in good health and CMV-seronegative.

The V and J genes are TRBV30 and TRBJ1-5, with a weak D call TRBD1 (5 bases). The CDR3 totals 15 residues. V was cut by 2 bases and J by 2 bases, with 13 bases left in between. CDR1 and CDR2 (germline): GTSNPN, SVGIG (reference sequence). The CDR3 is CAWSRGEHGNQPQHF. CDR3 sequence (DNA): TGTGCCTGGAGTAGGGGTGAGCATGGCAATCAGCCCCAGCATTTT.

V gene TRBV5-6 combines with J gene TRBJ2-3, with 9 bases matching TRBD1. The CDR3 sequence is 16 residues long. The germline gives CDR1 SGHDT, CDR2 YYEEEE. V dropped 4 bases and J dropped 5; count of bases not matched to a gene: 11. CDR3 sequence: CASSADRGRGRDTQYF. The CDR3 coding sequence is TGTGCCAGCAGCGCGGACAGGGGTAGGGGGAGAGATACGCAGTATTTT.

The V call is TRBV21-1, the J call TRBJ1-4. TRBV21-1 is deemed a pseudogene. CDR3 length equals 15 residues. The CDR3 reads CASSKGSGLNEKLFF. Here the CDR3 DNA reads TGTGCCAGCAGCAAAGGGTCCGGACTAAATGAAAAACTGTTTTTT.

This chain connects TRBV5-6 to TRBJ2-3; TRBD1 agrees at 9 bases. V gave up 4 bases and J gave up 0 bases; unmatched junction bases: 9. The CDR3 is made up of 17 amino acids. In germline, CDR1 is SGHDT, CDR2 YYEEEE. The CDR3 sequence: CASSRPGQGTSTDTQYF. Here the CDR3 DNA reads TGTGCCAGCAGCCGTCCGGGACAGGGAACTAGCACAGATACGCAGTATTTT.

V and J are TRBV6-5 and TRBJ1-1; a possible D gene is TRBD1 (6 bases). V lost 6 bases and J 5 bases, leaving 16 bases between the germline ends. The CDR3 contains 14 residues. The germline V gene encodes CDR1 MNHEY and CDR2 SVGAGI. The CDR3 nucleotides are TGTGCCAGCAGCCTGAGGGGGTTAGGAACTGAAGCTTTCTTT. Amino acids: CASSLRGLGTEAFF.

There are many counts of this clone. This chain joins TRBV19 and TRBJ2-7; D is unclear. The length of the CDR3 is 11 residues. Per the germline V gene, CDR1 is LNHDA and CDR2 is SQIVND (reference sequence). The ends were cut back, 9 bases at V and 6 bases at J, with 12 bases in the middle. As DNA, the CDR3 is TGTGCCAGCCCCTTTTTCCGCGAGCAGTACTTC. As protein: CASPFFREQYF.

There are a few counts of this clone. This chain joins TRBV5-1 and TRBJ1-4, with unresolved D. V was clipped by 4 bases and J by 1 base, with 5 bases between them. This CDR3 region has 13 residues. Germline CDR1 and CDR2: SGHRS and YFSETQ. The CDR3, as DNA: TGCGCCAGCAGCACCAGAACTAATGAAAAACTGTTTTTT. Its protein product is CASSTRTNEKLFF.

The CDR3 here is CASSLEVGGQETQYF. The CDR3 nucleotides are TGTGCCAGCAGCTTAGAGGTGGGGGGTCAAGAGACCCAGTACTTC. The V gene is TRBV7-9, the J gene TRBJ2-5; D might be TRBD2 (6 bases). The germline gives CDR1 SEHNR, CDR2 FQNEAQ (reference sequence). The CDR3 totals 15 residues. Trimming took off 1 base at V and 2 bases at J, with 11 bases between the two ends.